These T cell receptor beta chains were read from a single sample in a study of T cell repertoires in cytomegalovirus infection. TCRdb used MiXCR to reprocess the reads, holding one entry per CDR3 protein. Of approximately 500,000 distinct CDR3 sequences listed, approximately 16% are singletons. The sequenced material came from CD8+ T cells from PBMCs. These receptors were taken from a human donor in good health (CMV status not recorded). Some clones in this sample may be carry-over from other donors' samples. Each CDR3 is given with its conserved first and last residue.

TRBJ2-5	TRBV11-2	CASRFQETQYF
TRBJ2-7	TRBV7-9	CASSPPGRTYEQYF
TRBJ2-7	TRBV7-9	CASSLENRAYEQYF
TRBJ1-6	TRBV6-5	CASSYGYNSPLHF
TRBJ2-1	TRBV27	CASGYKRQARDEQFF
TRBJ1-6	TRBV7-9	CASSITGGSANSPLHF
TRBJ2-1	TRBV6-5	CASSYEVAGPYNEQFF
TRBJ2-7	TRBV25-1	CASSSSRDSYEQYF
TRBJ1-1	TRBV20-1	CSARDRAGLMNTEAFF
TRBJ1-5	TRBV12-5	CASGLYSINQPQHF
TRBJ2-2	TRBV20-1	CSARRRVGELFF
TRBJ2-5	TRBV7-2	CASSLSWGSQETQYF
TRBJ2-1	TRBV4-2	CASTPREKSYNEQFF
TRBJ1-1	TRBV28	CASSYQIVGSRTEAFF
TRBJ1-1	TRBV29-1	CSVEPQGQFNTEAFF
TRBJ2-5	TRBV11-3	CASSLVRRGQETQYF